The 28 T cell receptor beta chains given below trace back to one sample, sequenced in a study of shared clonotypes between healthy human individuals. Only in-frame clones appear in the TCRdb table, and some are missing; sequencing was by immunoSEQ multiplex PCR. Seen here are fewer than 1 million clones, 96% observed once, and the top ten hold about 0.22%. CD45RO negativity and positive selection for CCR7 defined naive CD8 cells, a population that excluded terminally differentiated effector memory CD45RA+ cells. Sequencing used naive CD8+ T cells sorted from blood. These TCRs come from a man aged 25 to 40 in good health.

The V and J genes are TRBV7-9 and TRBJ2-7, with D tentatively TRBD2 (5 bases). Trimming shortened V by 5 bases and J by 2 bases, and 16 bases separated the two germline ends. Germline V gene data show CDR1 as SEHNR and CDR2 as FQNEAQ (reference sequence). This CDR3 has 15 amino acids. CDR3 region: CASSREGSFTYEQYF. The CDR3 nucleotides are TGTGCCAGCAGCCGAGAGGGCTCCTTTACCTACGAGCAGTACTTC. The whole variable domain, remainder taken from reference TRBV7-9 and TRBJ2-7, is DTGVSQNPRHKITKRGQNVTFRCDPISEHNRLYWYRQTLGQGPEFLTYFQNEAQLEKSRLLSDRFSAERPKGSFSTLEIQRTEQGDSAMYLCASSREGSFTYEQYFGPGTRLTVT.

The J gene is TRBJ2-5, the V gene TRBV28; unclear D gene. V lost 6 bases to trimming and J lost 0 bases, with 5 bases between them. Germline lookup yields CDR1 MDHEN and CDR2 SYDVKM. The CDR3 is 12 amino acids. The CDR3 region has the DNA TGTGCCAGCAGGGGGTACCAAGAGACCCAGTACTTC. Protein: CASRGYQETQYF.

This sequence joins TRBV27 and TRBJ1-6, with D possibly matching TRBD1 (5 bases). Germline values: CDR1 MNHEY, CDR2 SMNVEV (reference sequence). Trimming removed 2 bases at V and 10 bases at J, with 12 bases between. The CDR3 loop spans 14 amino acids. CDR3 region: CASSLVGRGSPLHF. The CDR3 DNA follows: TGTGCCAGCAGTTTAGTAGGGAGGGGCTCACCCCTCCACTTT.

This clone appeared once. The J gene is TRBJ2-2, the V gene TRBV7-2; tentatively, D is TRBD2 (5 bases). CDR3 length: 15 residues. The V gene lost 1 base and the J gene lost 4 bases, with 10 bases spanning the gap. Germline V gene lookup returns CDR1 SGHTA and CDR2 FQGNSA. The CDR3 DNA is TGTGCCAGCAGCTTAGGGACTCGCTTCACCGGGGAGCTGTTTTTT. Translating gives CASSLGTRFTGELFF.

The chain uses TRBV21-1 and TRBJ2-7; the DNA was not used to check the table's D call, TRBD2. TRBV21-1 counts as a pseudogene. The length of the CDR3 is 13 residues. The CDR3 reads CASSKVAVYEQYF. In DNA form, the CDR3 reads TGTGCCAGCAGCAAGGTAGCGGTCTACGAGCAGTACTTC.

Here the CDR3 reads CASSLDRGAINQPQHF. As DNA, the CDR3 is TGTGCCAGCAGCCTGGACAGGGGGGCGATCAATCAGCCCCAGCATTTT. The V gene is TRBV7-6, the J gene TRBJ1-5; TRBD1 matches at 10 bases. CDR3 length equals 16 residues. Germline V gives CDR1 SGHVS, CDR2 FNYEAQ. Losses at the gene ends were 5 bases for V and 3 bases for J; bases not matched to a gene: 7.

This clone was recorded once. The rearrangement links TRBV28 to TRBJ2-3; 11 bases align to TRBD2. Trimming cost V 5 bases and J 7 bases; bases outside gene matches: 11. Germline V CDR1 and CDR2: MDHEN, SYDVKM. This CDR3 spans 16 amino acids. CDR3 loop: CASSPPLAGGKNTQYF. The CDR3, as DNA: TGTGCCAGCAGTCCCCCTCTAGCGGGAGGCAAGAATACGCAGTATTTT.

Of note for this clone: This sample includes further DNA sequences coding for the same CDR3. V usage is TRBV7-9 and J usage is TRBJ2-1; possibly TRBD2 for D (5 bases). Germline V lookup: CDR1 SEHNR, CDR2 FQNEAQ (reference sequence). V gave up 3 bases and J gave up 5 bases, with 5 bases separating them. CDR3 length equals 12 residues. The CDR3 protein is CASSFGDNEQFF. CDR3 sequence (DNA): TGTGCCAGCAGCTTCGGGGACAATGAGCAGTTCTTC.

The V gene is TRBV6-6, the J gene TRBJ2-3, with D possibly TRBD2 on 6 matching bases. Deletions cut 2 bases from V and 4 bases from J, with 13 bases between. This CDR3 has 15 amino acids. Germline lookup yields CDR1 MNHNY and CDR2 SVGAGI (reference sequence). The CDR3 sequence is CASSYAGIEADTQYF. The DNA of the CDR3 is TGTGCCAGCAGTTACGCGGGAATCGAGGCAGATACGCAGTATTTT.

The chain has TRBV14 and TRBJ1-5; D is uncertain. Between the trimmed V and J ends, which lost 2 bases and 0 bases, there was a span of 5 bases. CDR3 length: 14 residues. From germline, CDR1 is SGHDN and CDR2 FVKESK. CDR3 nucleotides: TGTGCCAGCAGCCAACGATATAGCAATCAGCCCCAGCATTTT. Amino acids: CASSQRYSNQPQHF.

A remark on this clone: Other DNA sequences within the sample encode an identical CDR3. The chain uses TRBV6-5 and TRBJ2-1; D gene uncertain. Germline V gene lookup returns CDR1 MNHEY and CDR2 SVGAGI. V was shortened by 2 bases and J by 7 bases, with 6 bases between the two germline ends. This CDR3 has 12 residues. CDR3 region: CASSYLGNEQFF. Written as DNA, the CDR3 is TGTGCCAGCAGTTACCTAGGGAATGAGCAGTTCTTC.

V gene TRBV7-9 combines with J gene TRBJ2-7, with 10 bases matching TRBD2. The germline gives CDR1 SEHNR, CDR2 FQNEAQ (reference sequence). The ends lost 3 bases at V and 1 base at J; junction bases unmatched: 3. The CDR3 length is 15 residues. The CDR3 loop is CASSFLLAGSYEQYF. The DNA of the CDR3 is TGTGCCAGCAGCTTTCTACTAGCGGGATCCTACGAGCAGTACTTC.

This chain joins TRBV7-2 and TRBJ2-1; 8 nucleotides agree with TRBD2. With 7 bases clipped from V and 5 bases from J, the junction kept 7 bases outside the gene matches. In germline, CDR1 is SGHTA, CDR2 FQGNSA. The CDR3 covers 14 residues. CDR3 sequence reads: CASTGLAVHNEQFF. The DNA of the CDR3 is TGTGCCAGCACCGGACTAGCAGTTCACAATGAGCAGTTCTTC.

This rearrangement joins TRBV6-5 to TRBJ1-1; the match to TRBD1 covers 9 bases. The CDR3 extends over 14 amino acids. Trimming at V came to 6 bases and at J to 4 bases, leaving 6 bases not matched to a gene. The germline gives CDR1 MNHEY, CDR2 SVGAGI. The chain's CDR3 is CASRSQGAGTEAFF. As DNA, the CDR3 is TGTGCCAGCAGATCACAGGGGGCTGGCACTGAAGCTTTCTTT.

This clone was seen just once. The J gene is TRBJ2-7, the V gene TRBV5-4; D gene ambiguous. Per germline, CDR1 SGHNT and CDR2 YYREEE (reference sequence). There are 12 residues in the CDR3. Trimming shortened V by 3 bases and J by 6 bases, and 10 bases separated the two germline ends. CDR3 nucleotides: TGTGCCAGCAGCTCGGCTGGCGGCGAGCAGTACTTC. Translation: CASSSAGGEQYF.

The CDR3 bases are TGTGCCAGCAGCCAAGAGGGCTCTGGAAACACCATATATTTT. It is translated as CASSQEGSGNTIYF. V and J are TRBV4-2 and TRBJ1-3; D unclear. The CDR3 is made up of 14 amino acids. The germline V gene has CDR1 LGHNA and CDR2 YNFKEQ. V was cut by 0 bases and J by 0 bases, with 3 bases left in between.

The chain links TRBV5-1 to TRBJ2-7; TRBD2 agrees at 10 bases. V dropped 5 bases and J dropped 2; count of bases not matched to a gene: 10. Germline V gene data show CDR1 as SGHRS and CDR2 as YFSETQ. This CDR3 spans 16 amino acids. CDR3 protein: CASRREPGLATYEQYF. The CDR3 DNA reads TGCGCCAGCAGAAGAGAGCCGGGACTAGCGACCTACGAGCAGTACTTC.

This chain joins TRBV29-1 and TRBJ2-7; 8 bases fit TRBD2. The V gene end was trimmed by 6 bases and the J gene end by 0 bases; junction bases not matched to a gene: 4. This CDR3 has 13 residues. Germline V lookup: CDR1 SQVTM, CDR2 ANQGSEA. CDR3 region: CSVSGGGSYEQYF. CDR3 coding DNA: TGCAGCGTCTCGGGGGGGGGCTCCTACGAGCAGTACTTC.

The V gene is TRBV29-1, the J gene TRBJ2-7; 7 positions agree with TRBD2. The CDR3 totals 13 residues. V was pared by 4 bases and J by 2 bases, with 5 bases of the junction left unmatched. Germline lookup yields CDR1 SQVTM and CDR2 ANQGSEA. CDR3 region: CSVAGLGAYEQYF. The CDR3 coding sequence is TGCAGCGTTGCTGGACTAGGGGCCTACGAGCAGTACTTC.

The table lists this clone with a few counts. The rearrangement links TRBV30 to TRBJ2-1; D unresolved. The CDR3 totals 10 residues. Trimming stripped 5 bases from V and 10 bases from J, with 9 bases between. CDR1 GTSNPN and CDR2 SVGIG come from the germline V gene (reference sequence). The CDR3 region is CAWGPGEQFF. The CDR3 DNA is TGTGCCTGGGGCCCCGGGGAGCAGTTCTTC.

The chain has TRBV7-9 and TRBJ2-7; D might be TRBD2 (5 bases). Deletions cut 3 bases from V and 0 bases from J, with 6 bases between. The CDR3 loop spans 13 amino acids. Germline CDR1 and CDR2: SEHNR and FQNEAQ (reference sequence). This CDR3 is CASSFDYSYEQYF. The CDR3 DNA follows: TGTGCCAGCAGCTTTGACTACTCCTACGAGCAGTACTTC.

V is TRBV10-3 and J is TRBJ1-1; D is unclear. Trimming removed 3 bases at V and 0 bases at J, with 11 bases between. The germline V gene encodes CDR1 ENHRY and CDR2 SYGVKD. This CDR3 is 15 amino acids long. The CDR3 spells CAISEVAAMNTEAFF. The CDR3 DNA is TGTGCCATCAGTGAAGTGGCAGCAATGAACACTGAAGCTTTCTTT.

The CDR3 DNA reads TGTGCCAGCTCTATACAATTCATGGGGCCTTTTTCAACTAATGAAAAACTGTTTTTT. Translation gives CASSIQFMGPFSTNEKLFF. The chain is built from TRBV18 and TRBJ1-4; TRBD1 is a possible D gene (5 bases). In germline, CDR1 is KGHSH, CDR2 LQKENI. This CDR3 contains 19 residues. Trimming took 6 bases from V and 0 from J, leaving 23 bases between them.

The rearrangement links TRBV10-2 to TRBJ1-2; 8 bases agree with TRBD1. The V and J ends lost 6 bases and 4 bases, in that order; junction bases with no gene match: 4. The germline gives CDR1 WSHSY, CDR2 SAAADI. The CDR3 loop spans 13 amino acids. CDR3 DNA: TGCGCCAGCAGGGACAGGGCTCCCTATGGCTACACCTTC. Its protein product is CASRDRAPYGYTF.

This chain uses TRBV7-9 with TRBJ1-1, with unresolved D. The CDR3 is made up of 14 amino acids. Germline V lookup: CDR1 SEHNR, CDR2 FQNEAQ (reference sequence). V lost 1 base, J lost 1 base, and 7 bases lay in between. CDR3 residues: CASSLENRNTEAFF. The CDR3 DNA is TGTGCCAGCAGCTTAGAGAATAGGAACACTGAAGCTTTCTTT.

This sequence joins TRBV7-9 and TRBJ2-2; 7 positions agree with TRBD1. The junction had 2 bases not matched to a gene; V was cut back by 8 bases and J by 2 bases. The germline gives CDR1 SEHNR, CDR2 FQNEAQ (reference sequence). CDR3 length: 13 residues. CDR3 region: CASGTENTGELFF. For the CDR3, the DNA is TGTGCCAGCGGGACAGAAAACACCGGGGAGCTGTTTTTT.

CDR3 DNA sequence: TGTGCCAGCAGCTCTTGGGGAGGATCCCCGGCGAATACGCAGTATTTT. Protein sequence: CASSSWGGSPANTQYF. This chain links TRBV14 with TRBJ2-3, with a tentative D call TRBD2 (6 bases). The germline V and J ends were trimmed by 5 bases and 7 bases, with 22 bases remaining between them. The CDR3 covers 16 residues. Germline V gene data show CDR1 as SGHDN and CDR2 as FVKESK.

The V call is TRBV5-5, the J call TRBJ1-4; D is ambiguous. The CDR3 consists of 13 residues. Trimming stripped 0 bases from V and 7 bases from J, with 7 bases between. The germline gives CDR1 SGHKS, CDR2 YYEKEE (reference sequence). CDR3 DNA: TGTGCCAGCAGCTTGGCCGGCCCTGAAAAACTGTTTTTT. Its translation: CASSLAGPEKLFF.